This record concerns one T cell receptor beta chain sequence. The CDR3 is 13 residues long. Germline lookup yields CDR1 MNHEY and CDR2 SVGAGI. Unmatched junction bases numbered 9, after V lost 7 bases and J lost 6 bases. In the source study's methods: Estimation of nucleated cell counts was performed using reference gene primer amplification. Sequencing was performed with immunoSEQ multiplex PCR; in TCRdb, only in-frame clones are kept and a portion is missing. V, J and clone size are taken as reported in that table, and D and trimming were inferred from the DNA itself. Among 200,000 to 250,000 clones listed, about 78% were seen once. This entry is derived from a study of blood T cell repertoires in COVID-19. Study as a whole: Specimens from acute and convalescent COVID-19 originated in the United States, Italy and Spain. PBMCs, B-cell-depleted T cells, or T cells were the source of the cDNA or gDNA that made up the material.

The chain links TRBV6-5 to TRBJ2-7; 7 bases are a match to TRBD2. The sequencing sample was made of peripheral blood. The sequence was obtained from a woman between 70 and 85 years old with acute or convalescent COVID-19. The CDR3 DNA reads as TGTGCCAGCAAGATCGGGGGGTTCCGCGAGCAGTACTTC. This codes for CASKIGGFREQYF.